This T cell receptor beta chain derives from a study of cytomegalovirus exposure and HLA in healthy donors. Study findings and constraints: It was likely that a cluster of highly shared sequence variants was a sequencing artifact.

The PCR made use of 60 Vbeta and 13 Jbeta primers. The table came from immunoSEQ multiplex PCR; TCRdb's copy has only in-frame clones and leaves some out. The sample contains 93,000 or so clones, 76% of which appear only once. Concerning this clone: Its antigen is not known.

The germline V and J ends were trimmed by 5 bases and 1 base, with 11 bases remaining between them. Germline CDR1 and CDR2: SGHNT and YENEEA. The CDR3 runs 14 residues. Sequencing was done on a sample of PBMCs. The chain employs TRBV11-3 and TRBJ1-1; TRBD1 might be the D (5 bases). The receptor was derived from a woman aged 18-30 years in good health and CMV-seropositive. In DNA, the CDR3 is TGTGCCAGCAGCCCGGGGGGGGAGAACACTGAAGCTTTCTTT. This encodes CASSPGGENTEAFF. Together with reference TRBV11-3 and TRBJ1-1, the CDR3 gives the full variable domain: EAGVVQSPRYKIIEKKQPVAFWCNPISGHNTLYWYLQNLGQGPELLIRYENEEAVDDSQLPKDRFSAERLKGVDSTLKIQPAELGDSAVYLCASSPGGENTEAFFGQGTRLTVV.